The clone carrying this T cell receptor (beta chain) has a count of ten or more. Its antigen is not known. V dropped 1 base and J dropped 7; count of bases not matched to a gene: 13. The CDR3 contains 18 residues. Germline CDR1 reads MGHRA; CDR2 reads YSYEKL. This record belongs to a study of tumor and adjacent non-tumor tissue in lung cancer. The overall study: On average, productive TCRbeta reads reached about 4.2 million per sample. General observations from the study: Patients with more diverse tumor TCRs had worse survival. Top 100 clones took a larger repertoire share in normal lung.

RNA was extracted from bulk tissue without any cell sorting. Distant lung tissue was collected more than 3 cm away from the tumor edge. The library came from three nested PCR rounds adapted from ARM-PCR protocols. TCRdb called the multiplex PCR reads again in MiXCR, with one record for every CDR3 protein. The sample lists roughly 43,000 distinct CDR3 sequences, over 55% seen once, with roughly 44% in the top ten. The V gene is TRBV4-1, the J gene TRBJ1-6; 7 bases fit TRBD1. This sequence was found in a man aged 50 to 60 with non-small cell lung cancer. The sequenced material came from distant non-tumor lung tissue. CDR3 residues: CASSQAPLFPGQNSPLHF. The CDR3 bases are TGCGCCAGCAGCCAAGCTCCCCTGTTTCCGGGACAGAATTCACCCCTCCACTTT.